The 3 T cell receptor beta chains below come from one sample, sequenced in a study of blood T cell repertoires in COVID-19. Sequencing used immunoSEQ multiplex PCR; TCRdb keeps in-frame clones, though not all of them. The data show 200,000 to 250,000 clones, about nine tenths seen once. Sequenced input: peripheral blood. These receptors all stem from a man aged 30 to 45 who had recovered from COVID-19.

This chain links TRBV19 with TRBJ2-5; the match to TRBD2 covers 8 bases. The CDR3 length is 16 residues. V shed 1 base, J shed 4 bases, and the junction held 8 bases outside the gene matches. Germline CDR1 and CDR2: LNHDA and SQIVND (reference sequence). CDR3 region: CASSIGFSSGGETQYF. CDR3 DNA sequence: TGTGCCAGTAGTATAGGGTTCTCGAGCGGGGGAGAGACCCAGTACTTC. The full variable domain, rest sourced from reference TRBV19 and TRBJ2-5, is DGGITQSPKYLFRKEGQNVTLSCEQNLNHDAMYWYRQDPGQGLRLIYYSQIVNDFQKGDIAEGYSVSREKKESFPLTVTSAQKNPTAFYLCASSIGFSSGGETQYFGPGTRLLVL.

The chain couples TRBV2 to TRBJ1-6; the match to TRBD1 covers 9 bases. The germline V gene has CDR1 SNHLY and CDR2 FYNNEI. Losses at the gene ends were 3 bases for V and 1 base for J; bases not matched to a gene: 4. The CDR3 is 17 amino acids. The CDR3 sequence: CASSDRGQGSYNSPLHF. CDR3 bases: TGTGCCAGCAGTGACCGGGGACAGGGTTCCTATAATTCACCCCTCCACTTT.

The chain uses TRBV24-1 and TRBJ1-5; tentatively, D is TRBD1 (6 bases). The CDR3 is 15 amino acids. Germline V lookup: CDR1 KGHDR, CDR2 SFDVKD. Trimming left V 4 bases short and J 4 bases short, with 13 bases between. CDR3 region: CATSESGAGNQPQHF. The CDR3 bases are TGTGCCACCAGTGAGTCAGGGGCTGGGAATCAGCCCCAGCATTTT.